The present T cell receptor (beta chain) was sequenced within a study of blood T cell repertoires in COVID-19. Study-wide background: Sources were T cells, B-cell-depleted T cells, or PBMCs; the material itself was cDNA or gDNA.

This clone was counted between two and nine times. Sequenced by immunoSEQ multiplex PCR; TCRdb stores in-frame clones only, minus some. Of 110,000 to 150,000 clones listed, nearly 85% were seen once; the top ten hold 44%. The TCR originated in a human donor in a cohort sampled during active COVID-19. Sequences were obtained from peripheral blood.

CDR3 residues: CASSAHRGPGSGANVLTF. The CDR3 DNA sequence: TGTGCCAGCAGCGCTCACAGGGGGCCTGGCTCTGGGGCCAACGTCCTGACTTTC. The chain links TRBV11-3 to TRBJ2-6, with 9 positions matching TRBD1. This CDR3 is 18 amino acids long. Germline V lookup: CDR1 SGHNT, CDR2 YENEEA. V was pared by 5 bases and J by 0 bases, with 8 bases of the junction left unmatched.